This T cell receptor beta chain was found in a study of Tregs in tolerant kidney transplant recipients. Study-wide points: Changing PCR primers prevented nucleotide comparison between some patients' samples. Antigen-driven expansion was suggested because donor-specific Tregs expanded more than all Tregs in tolerant patients.

Measured with immunoSEQ multiplex PCR; TCRdb has only the in-frame clones, and not every one. The sample records 55,000 to 80,000 clones, approximately 98% being singletons. Of note for this clone: Its antigen is undetermined.

The CDR3 has 12 amino acids. V lost 4 bases and J 8 bases, leaving 12 bases between the germline ends. CDR1 and CDR2 from the germline V gene are SGHDT and YYEEEE. The sequence was collected from a human donor who received a combined kidney and bone marrow transplant. The material sequenced was Tregs from blood, taken before the transplant. The chain has TRBV5-6 and TRBJ1-2; D is possibly TRBD1 (5 bases). The CDR3 DNA is TGTGCCAGCAGCGTCAGGGTCTCGGGCTACACCTTC. Residues: CASSVRVSGYTF.